The 9 T cell receptor beta chains reported below all come from one sample, sequenced in a study of T cell repertoires in cytomegalovirus infection. What these receptors recognize is not known. Each CDR3 protein gets one entry after TCRdb re-called the reads with MiXCR. The sample contains hundreds of thousands of distinct CDR3 sequences, 33% of which appear only once. The material was cultured PBMCs, obtained from culture after CMV antigen stimulation. These receptors came from a human donor in good health (CMV status not recorded). Some clones in this sample may be carry-over from other donors' samples.

There are many counts of this clonotype. V usage is TRBV7-8 and J usage is TRBJ1-1; weak D call: TRBD1 (5 bases). The CDR3 is 18 residues long. CDR1 is SGHVS, CDR2 FQNEAQ, per germline. V was shortened by 2 bases and J by 3 bases, with 22 bases between the two germline ends. CDR3 region: CASSLYVGGFGGDTEAFF. The CDR3 DNA is TGTGCCAGCAGCTTATACGTGGGGGGTTTTGGAGGAGACACTGAAGCTTTCTTT.

This clonotype was observed many times. The genes are TRBV7-2 and TRBJ2-7, with D possibly being TRBD2 (7 bases). Looked up from germline, CDR1 is SGHTA and CDR2 is FQGNSA. The ends were cut back, 1 base at V and 8 bases at J, with 15 bases in the middle. CDR3 length: 14 residues. The CDR3 here is CASSLDGGLDQQYF. As DNA, the CDR3 is TGTGCCAGCAGCTTAGACGGGGGGCTAGACCAGCAGTACTTC.

CDR3 bases: TGTGCCAGCAGCGCCTCTAGCGGGGGGCTCACCGGGGAGCTGTTTTTT. As protein: CASSASSGGLTGELFF. The V call is TRBV7-7, the J call TRBJ2-2, with 11 bases lining up with TRBD2. The length of the CDR3 is 16 residues. Losses at the gene ends were 5 bases for V and 4 bases for J; bases not matched to a gene: 6. CDR1 SSHAT and CDR2 FNYEAQ come from the germline V gene (reference sequence).

The chain has TRBV5-1 and TRBJ1-4, with D possibly matching TRBD1 (5 bases). Trimming pared 7 bases from V and 4 bases from J, leaving 23 bases between. CDR1 and CDR2 (germline): SGHRS, YFSETQ. This CDR3 is built from 17 residues. CDR3 sequence (DNA): TGCGCCAGCCGCCCGTCGGGATCGGCAGGGAATAATGAAAAACTGTTTTTT. This encodes CASRPSGSAGNNEKLFF.

V gene TRBV7-2 combines with J gene TRBJ1-1; D gene uncertain. Germline V gives CDR1 SGHTA, CDR2 FQGNSA. The germline V and J ends were trimmed by 5 bases and 7 bases, with 14 bases remaining between them. The length of the CDR3 is 13 residues. The CDR3 sequence is CASSPPVSGEAFF. The CDR3 nucleotides read TGTGCCAGCAGCCCCCCCGTAAGCGGTGAAGCTTTCTTT.

In this sample, this clonotype turned up a few times. The rearrangement joins TRBV11-2 to TRBJ2-3; 12 nucleotides line up with TRBD2. CDR1 is SGHAT and CDR2 is FQNNGV in the germline V gene. V shed 6 bases, J shed 0 bases, and the junction held 4 bases outside the gene matches. CDR3 length: 16 amino acids. The DNA for the CDR3 is TGTGCCAGCAGTGGACTAGCGGGGAAAAGCACAGATACGCAGTATTTT. Encoded protein: CASSGLAGKSTDTQYF.

The table lists this clonotype with many counts. The V gene is TRBV7-2, the J gene TRBJ2-2; D may be TRBD1 or TRBD2 (6 bases each). V lost 5 bases, J lost 13 bases, and 20 bases lay in between. Germline assignment: CDR1 SGHTA and CDR2 FQGNSA. The CDR3 consists of 14 residues. In DNA, the CDR3 is TGTGCCAGCAGCCCCACACAGGGACTCGGCGGGCTGTTTTTT. This sequence encodes CASSPTQGLGGLFF.

This clonotype has only a few counts. V usage is TRBV3-1 and J usage is TRBJ1-3; D is uncertain. Germline values: CDR1 LGHDT, CDR2 YNNKEL (reference sequence). V lost 5 bases and J 5 bases, leaving 10 bases between the germline ends. The CDR3 is made up of 13 amino acids. CDR3: CASSAGPRNTIYF. In nucleotides, the CDR3 is TGTGCCAGCAGCGCCGGGCCCAGAAACACCATATATTTT.

This clonotype was found many times. The chain combines TRBV7-2 with TRBJ2-5; unclear D gene. This CDR3 has 13 amino acids. V lost 1 base and J 3 bases, leaving 6 bases between the germline ends. The germline gives CDR1 SGHTA, CDR2 FQGNSA. Here the CDR3 DNA reads TGTGCCAGCAGCTTAGACCGGGAAGAGACCCAGTACTTC. Encoded protein: CASSLDREETQYF.